Following are 9 T cell receptor beta chains from one sample sequenced in a study of blood T cells in healthy people across ages. The use of a sample-barcoded 5' primer and a J-beta primer mix characterized a second PCR of roughly 6 to 11 cycles. A single record per CDR3 protein comes from TCRdb applying MiXCR to the 5' RACE reads. The profile covers under 1,000,000 distinct CDR3 sequences, with about 42% appearing a single time and approximately 18% taken by the ten largest. What was sequenced was blood. The receptors derive from a man at least 80 years old in good health.

This clonotype appeared many times. The J gene is TRBJ2-1, the V gene TRBV29-1; weak D call: TRBD2 (5 bases). The tail of the sequence fits TRBJ2-7 better, so the J call may be wrong. This CDR3 contains 14 residues. Germline V gene data show CDR1 as SQVTM and CDR2 as ANQGSEA. The CDR3 nucleotides read TGCAGTGGGCGTTCGCTGGACTCCTACAATGAGCAGTACTTC. This sequence encodes CSGRSLDSYNEQYF.

The J gene is TRBJ1-4, the V gene TRBV27; no definite D call. The CDR3 length is 11 residues. Per the germline V gene, CDR1 is MNHEY and CDR2 is SMNVEV (reference sequence). V shed 6 bases and J shed 4 bases, with 3 bases lying between them. The CDR3 protein is CASRSNEKLFF. CDR3 nucleotide sequence: TGTGCCAGCAGGAGTAATGAAAAACTGTTTTTT.

On this clonotype itself: A much more abundant neighbour one base away suggests this may be a read error. The chain recombines TRBV29-1 with TRBJ2-1; 7 positions match TRBD1. There are 13 residues in the CDR3. CDR1 is SQVTM, CDR2 ANQGSEA, per germline. J lost 13 bases, V lost 6 bases, and 15 bases had no gene match. CDR3: CSVVGQTLETQFF. DNA of the CDR3: TGCAGCGTGGTGGGACAGACTTTAGAGACCCAGTTCTTC.

This chain joins TRBV20-1 and TRBJ2-7; 8 bases are shared with TRBD2. After removal of 7 bases from V and 5 bases from J, the junction contained 16 bases not matched to a gene. The germline V gene encodes CDR1 DFQATT and CDR2 SNEGSKA (reference sequence). The CDR3 sequence is 15 residues long. CDR3 DNA: TGCAGTGTTCACAACAGCGGGAGTTTCTCGGACGAGCAGTACTTC. This translates into CSVHNSGSFSDEQYF.

This chain uses TRBV20-1 with TRBJ2-7, with 9 nucleotides matching TRBD2. The CDR3 totals 17 residues. After removal of 3 bases from V and 6 bases from J, the junction contained 18 bases not matched to a gene. The V gene's germline CDR1 is DFQATT and CDR2 SNEGSKA (reference sequence). The CDR3 nucleotides are TGCAGTGCTAGGGTTCAGGTTCTAGCGGGACTATCGGGCGAGCAGTACTTC. Translated: CSARVQVLAGLSGEQYF.

In its sample, this clonotype was seen a few times. The rearrangement links TRBV7-2 to TRBJ2-3; TRBD2 matches at 8 bases. With 7 bases clipped from V and 2 bases from J, the junction kept 8 bases outside the gene matches. CDR1 is SGHTA, CDR2 FQGNSA, per germline. The CDR3 runs to 15 residues. The CDR3 sequence: CASTLDGRVTDTQYF. DNA of the CDR3: TGTGCCAGCACCCTTGACGGGAGGGTCACAGATACGCAGTATTTT.

The chain combines TRBV12-3 or TRBV12-4 with TRBJ2-1, with 8 bases lining up with TRBD2. This CDR3 has 14 residues. Trimming took 7 bases from V and 6 from J; bases not matched to a gene: 8. In DNA form, the CDR3 reads TGTGCCAGCACATCTCGGACTAGCTCCAATGAGCAGTTCTTC. It encodes CASTSRTSSNEQFF.

The chain couples TRBV6-1 to TRBJ1-1; tentatively, D is TRBD1 (5 bases). Germline V lookup: CDR1 MNHNS, CDR2 SASEGT. V was clipped by 7 bases and J by 4 bases, with 13 bases between them. There are 13 residues in the CDR3. The chain's CDR3 is CASIYSGGTEAFF. The CDR3 nucleotides are TGTGCCAGCATCTACAGCGGGGGCACTGAAGCTTTCTTT.

The chain links TRBV29-1 to TRBJ2-7; 12 nucleotides agree with TRBD2. After removal of 8 bases from V and 2 bases from J, the junction contained 25 bases not matched to a gene. There are 20 residues in the CDR3. Germline V gene lookup returns CDR1 SQVTM and CDR2 ANQGSEA. The CDR3 is CSPGSGGVCGLAGLTYEQYF. In nucleotides, the CDR3 is TGCAGCCCCGGCTCAGGGGGGGTCTGCGGACTAGCGGGACTAACCTACGAGCAGTACTTC.